This T cell receptor beta chain was recovered during a study of blood T cell repertoires in COVID-19. The count of this clone is one. CDR3 length equals 18 residues. The junction had 13 bases not matched to a gene; V was cut back by 5 bases and J by 0 bases. Germline lookup yields CDR1 MDHEN and CDR2 SYDVKM. Source study methods: Scientists estimated how many nucleated cells there were by amplifying reference gene primers. The protocol was immunoSEQ multiplex PCR, while the TCRdb copy is restricted to in-frame clones and leaves out a portion. The V and J calls and clone size come from that table; D and trimming were worked out from the DNA. The sample gives 300,000 to 350,000 clones, about 87% of which show up once; approximately 9.9% is in the top ten.

Material: peripheral blood. This clonotype was sampled from a man aged 30-40 years with COVID-19, enrolled during active disease. The chain has TRBV28 and TRBJ1-3; 7 nucleotides match TRBD1. CDR3 nucleotide sequence: TGTGCCAGCAGTGAAGCCGGGGGGGGACAGAGCTCTGGAAACACCATATATTTT. Amino acid sequence: CASSEAGGGQSSGNTIYF.